These T cell receptor beta chains were read from a single sample in a study of blood T cell repertoires in COVID-19. Assay used: immunoSEQ multiplex PCR; TCRdb lists only in-frame clones, some missing. The repertoire includes about 170,000 clones, 84% of them detected once, and 7.5% to 8% sits in the top ten. Specimen: peripheral blood. These receptors were collected from a man aged 40-49 years who had recovered from COVID-19. CDR3s include the opening cysteine and the closing phenylalanine or tryptophan. D genes are given only for firm matches. The size field is filled for only some rows; it gives once, few, many or a size class.

v_gene	d_gene	j_gene	abundance	CDR3aa	CDR3nt
TRBV30	TRBD1	TRBJ2-5	-	CAWSGQGKETQYF	TGTGCCTGGAGCGGACAGGGAAAAGAGACCCAGTACTTC
TRBV2	-	TRBJ1-5	-	CASSGEGSGQPQHF	TGTGCCAGCAGTGGGGAGGGGTCGGGTCAGCCCCAGCATTTT
TRBV5-6	-	TRBJ2-3	-	CASSFRPTRVKGTQYF	TGTGCCAGCAGCTTCCGTCCGACTAGGGTAAAGGGTACGCAGTATTTT
TRBV24-1	TRBD1	TRBJ1-1	-	CATSALTGSHTEAFF	TGTGCCACCAGTGCTTTGACAGGGTCCCACACTGAAGCTTTCTTT
TRBV23-1	TRBD1	TRBJ2-2	-	CASTSTGGHGELFF	TGCGCCAGCACATCGACAGGGGGTCACGGGGAGCTGTTTTTT
TRBV29-1	-	TRBJ2-3	-	CSVEGTQTSTDTQYF	TGCAGCGTTGAAGGGACTCAAACTAGCACAGATACGCAGTATTTT
TRBV19	TRBD1	TRBJ1-4	few	CASRRTGETDEKLFF	TGTGCCAGTAGAAGGACAGGGGAAACGGATGAAAAACTGTTTTTT
TRBV20-1	-	TRBJ2-7	few	CSAADNYEQYF	TGCAGTGCCGCGGACAACTACGAGCAGTACTTC
TRBV4-2	TRBD1	TRBJ1-5	-	CASSQDQGVGQPQHF	TGTGCCAGCAGCCAAGACCAGGGGGTAGGGCAGCCCCAGCATTTT
TRBV5-6	TRBD2	TRBJ2-3	-	CASSLAGGPLTDTQYF	TGTGCCAGCAGCTTGGCGGGGGGGCCTCTCACAGATACGCAGTATTTT
TRBV7-2	-	TRBJ1-6	-	CASSSRADSYNSPLHF	TGTGCCAGCAGCTCCAGGGCAGACTCCTATAATTCACCCCTCCACTTT
TRBV5-1	-	TRBJ1-1	-	CASSLSGTSTEAFF	TGCGCCAGCAGCTTGTCGGGTACGAGCACTGAAGCTTTCTTT
TRBV19	-	TRBJ2-1	-	CASSLGEDTPYNEQFF	TGTGCCAGTAGCCTCGGGGAGGATACTCCCTACAATGAGCAGTTCTTC
TRBV9	-	TRBJ2-3	few	CASSGDISTDTQYF	TGTGCCAGCAGCGGGGACATTTCCACAGATACGCAGTATTTT
TRBV7-3	-	TRBJ2-2	-	CASSSIGSGELFF	TGTGCCAGCAGCTCTATCGGGTCGGGGGAGCTGTTTTTT
TRBV4-1	TRBD1	TRBJ1-5	once	CASSRSDRAGNQPQHF	TGCGCCAGCAGCCGGTCTGACAGGGCGGGCAATCAGCCCCAGCATTTT
TRBV19	TRBD2	TRBJ2-2	few	CASSVLAGGPNGELFF	TGTGCCAGTAGTGTTCTAGCGGGGGGGCCGAACGGGGAGCTGTTTTTT
TRBV6-1	-	TRBJ2-7	-	CASSEYDKTYEQYF	TGTGCCAGCAGTGAGTACGACAAAACCTACGAGCAGTACTTC
TRBV12-5	TRBD1	TRBJ2-3	-	CASGRDSHTDTQYF	TGTGCTAGTGGTCGGGACAGCCACACAGATACGCAGTATTTT
TRBV11-2	TRBD1	TRBJ1-6	-	CASSSDRGNSPLHF	TGTGCCAGCAGCAGCGACAGGGGGAATTCACCCCTCCACTTT
TRBV2	TRBD2	TRBJ2-5	few	CASRDLLAGVQETQYF	TGTGCCAGCAGGGACCTACTAGCGGGGGTGCAAGAGACCCAGTACTTC
TRBV27	TRBD1	TRBJ2-7	-	CASRLAGTGFSEQYF	TGTGCCAGCAGGCTGGCCGGGACAGGGTTTTCCGAGCAGTACTTC
TRBV11-3	TRBD2	TRBJ2-2	-	CASSVSGSGELFF	TGTGCCAGCAGCGTTAGCGGGAGTGGGGAGCTGTTTTTT
TRBV4-2	TRBD1	TRBJ2-5	-	CASSRGGQQETQYF	TGTGCCAGCAGTCGTGGGGGACAGCAAGAGACCCAGTACTTC
TRBV11-2	TRBD2	TRBJ2-2	-	CASSLGRGGAGELFF	TGTGCCAGCAGTCTAGGTCGCGGGGGGGCCGGGGAGCTGTTTTTT
TRBV3-1/TRBV3-2	-	TRBJ2-7	-	CASSQEGSLARYEQYF	TGTGCCAGCAGCCAAGAAGGGTCACTAGCTAGATACGAGCAGTACTTC
TRBV2	-	TRBJ2-2	-	CASKGVTTGELFF	TGTGCCAGCAAAGGGGTCACCACCGGGGAGCTGTTTTTT
TRBV7-9	TRBD1	TRBJ1-1	-	CASSPLLDRGLTEAFF	TGTGCCAGCAGCCCGCTCCTGGACAGGGGGCTCACTGAAGCTTTCTTT
TRBV20-1	TRBD1	TRBJ2-1	-	CSASRGQYNEQFF	TGCAGTGCTAGTCGGGGACAGTACAATGAGCAGTTCTTC
TRBV19	-	TRBJ1-1	-	CASSRYTLNTEAFF	TGTGCCAGTAGTAGGTATACACTGAACACTGAAGCTTTCTTT
TRBV5-4	-	TRBJ1-2	-	CASSADSNYGYTF	TGTGCCAGCAGCGCGGACAGTAACTATGGCTACACCTTC
TRBV5-4	TRBD2	TRBJ2-4	once	CASSLAYGGAGNIQYF	TGTGCCAGCAGCTTGGCCTACGGGGGGGCCGGAAACATTCAGTACTTC
TRBV4-1	TRBD2	TRBJ2-7	-	CASSRGTSGTYEQYF	TGCGCCAGCAGCCGCGGGACTAGCGGGACCTACGAGCAGTACTTC
TRBV11-3	TRBD1	TRBJ1-1	-	CASSPSGQGGAFF	TGTGCCAGCAGCCCCTCGGGACAGGGGGGAGCTTTCTTT
TRBV13	TRBD1	TRBJ1-2	-	CASSYRGRGYGYTF	TGTGCCAGCAGTTACAGGGGGCGCGGCTATGGCTACACCTTC
TRBV14	TRBD2	TRBJ2-3	-	CASSPGGPPYF	TGTGCCAGCAGCCCGGGGGGGCCTCCGTATTTT
TRBV3-1/TRBV3-2	TRBD1	TRBJ1-5	-	CASSASRDRGRGQPQHF	TGTGCCAGCAGCGCCTCCCGGGACAGGGGCCGGGGTCAGCCCCAGCATTTT
TRBV2	-	TRBJ1-5	-	CASSGEDNQPQHF	TGTGCCAGCAGTGGGGAGGACAATCAGCCCCAGCATTTT
TRBV5-5	TRBD1	TRBJ1-1	-	CASSLGPQGTNTEAFF	TGTGCCAGCAGCTTGGGCCCACAGGGGACGAACACTGAAGCTTTCTTT
TRBV7-8	TRBD1	TRBJ2-2	-	CASSFRDRGPGELFF	TGTGCCAGCAGCTTCCGGGACAGGGGACCGGGGGAGCTGTTTTTT
TRBV6-5	-	TRBJ1-3	few	CASSNRVPTGNTIYF	TGTGCCAGCAGTAACAGGGTGCCTACTGGAAACACCATATATTTT